This is a list of T cell receptor beta chains from one sample in a study of blood T cell repertoires in COVID-19. Sequencing used immunoSEQ multiplex PCR; TCRdb keeps in-frame clones, though not all of them. Of about 96,000 clones in the sample, roughly 90% are singletons; the top ten hold roughly 4.2%. The sample taken for sequencing was peripheral blood. The receptors shown here come from a human donor with COVID-19, enrolled during active disease. The donor label of this sample is uncertain. Both conserved end residues are part of each CDR3. D genes are given only for firm matches. Clone size is not always given. Where it is, it says once, few, many or a class for expanded clones.

>few|.|TRBJ2-7|TRBV3-1/TRBV3-2
TGTGCCAGCAGCCAAGCCGGGACACCCGAGCAGTACTTC
CASSQAGTPEQYF
>.|.|TRBJ1-4|TRBV4-1
TGCGCCAGCAGCTTACCGCGGGAAAAACTGTTTTTT
CASSLPREKLFF
>.|TRBD2|TRBJ2-7|TRBV20-1
TGCGGGACTAGCGGGTACGAGCAGTACTTC
CGTSGYEQYF
>.|.|TRBJ1-5|TRBV9
TGTGCCAGCAGCGTAGGGATCACACTAAATCAGCCCCAGCATTTT
CASSVGITLNQPQHF
>.|TRBD2|TRBJ2-3|TRBV9
TGTGCCAGCCGGGCAGCGGGGGTGAGCACAGATACGCAGTATTTT
CASRAAGVSTDTQYF
>.|TRBD1|TRBJ2-5|TRBV5-1
TGCGCCAGCAGCTCGACAGGGCAAGAGACCCAGTACTTC
CASSSTGQETQYF
>few|TRBD1|TRBJ2-7|TRBV5-1
TGCGCCAGCAGCGCCGGACAGGCCTACGAGCAGTACTTC
CASSAGQAYEQYF
>.|.|TRBJ1-4|TRBV29-1
TGCAGCGCTGAGGAACAGGGAACTGAAAAACTGTTTTTT
CSAEEQGTEKLFF
>.|TRBD1|TRBJ1-5|TRBV28
TGTGCCAGCAGTCCCGGACAGGGGGCGAGTCAGCCCCAGCATTTT
CASSPGQGASQPQHF
>once|.|TRBJ1-6|TRBV12-2
TGTGCAAGTCGACAGCCCCCCCGGGACAGGGTAGGATCACCCCTCCACTTT
CASRQPPRDRVGSPLHF
>.|TRBD1|TRBJ1-2|TRBV9
TGTGCCAGCAGCTTCCGGACAGGGTCTGATGGCTACACCTTC
CASSFRTGSDGYTF
>.|.|TRBJ2-7|TRBV7-2
TGTGCCAGCAGGCCGATAGCGGCCCCCTACGAGCAGTACTTC
CASRPIAAPYEQYF
>.|.|TRBJ1-4|TRBV4-2
TGTGCCAGCAGCGCTCGGGCAACTAATGAAAAACTGTTTTTT
CASSARATNEKLFF
>once|TRBD1|TRBJ1-1|TRBV11-3
TGTGCCAGCAGCTTAGAAGAGGACAGGGAAGCTTTCTTT
CASSLEEDREAFF
>once|TRBD1|TRBJ2-5|TRBV3-1/TRBV3-2
TGTGCCAGCAGGAGGACAGGGGAAGAGACCCAGTACTTC
CASRRTGEETQYF
>.|TRBD1|TRBJ2-2|TRBV7-8
TGTGCCAGCAGCTTTCAAGTAGGACAGGTCTACACCGGGGAGCTGTTTTTT
CASSFQVGQVYTGELFF
>once|.|TRBJ1-1|TRBV6-5
TGTGCCGGAACGGGATCCGGGACATTCACCACTGAAGCTTTCTTT
CAGTGSGTFTTEAFF
>.|TRBD1|TRBJ1-6|TRBV29-1
TGCAGCGTGGGGAGTACAGGGGAACTGAGCTCCTATAATTCACCCCTCCACTTT
CSVGSTGELSSYNSPLHF
>.|.|TRBJ1-3|TRBV6-5
TGTGCCAGCCGTCAGCGGGGAATGAATGGAAACACCATATATTTT
CASRQRGMNGNTIYF
>.|TRBD1|TRBJ1-2|TRBV15
TGTGCCACCAGCAGAGCTGGGGACAGGCCAAATGGCTACACCTTC
CATSRAGDRPNGYTF
>.|.|TRBJ2-2|TRBV5-1
TGCGCCAGCAGCTTTGGTTTAACGCGGGGCGGCGGGGAGCTGTTTTTT
CASSFGLTRGGGELFF
>.|.|TRBJ2-7|TRBV5-1
TGCGCCAGCAGCGTATCAGGGATCTACGAGCAGTACTTC
CASSVSGIYEQYF
>.|.|TRBJ2-1|TRBV9
TGTGCCAGCAGCGACAGGGTGGAGTTCAATGAGCAGTTCTTC
CASSDRVEFNEQFF
>once|.|TRBJ2-3|TRBV6-1
TGTGCCAGCAGTGAAACTGCAGATACGCAGTATTTT
CASSETADTQYF
>.|TRBD2|TRBJ2-7|TRBV29-1
TGCAGCGTTAGGGGTAGGCTAGCGGGGACCTCCTACGAGCAGTACTTC
CSVRGRLAGTSYEQYF
>.|.|TRBJ1-4|TRBV21-1
TGTGCCAGCAGCACCCCCCGGGGAGGGTTAGAAAAACTGTTTTTT
CASSTPRGGLEKLFF
>.|.|TRBJ1-4|TRBV6-5
TGTGCCATCCTCAGGGATACTAATGAAAAACTGTTTTTT
CAILRDTNEKLFF
>.|.|TRBJ1-1|TRBV19
TGTGCCACCGCGGGAGTCCTAAACACTGAAGCTTTCTTT
CATAGVLNTEAFF
>.|TRBD2|TRBJ2-1|TRBV15
TGTGCCACCAGCATCCTAGGACTAGCGGGAGGTATAAATGAGCAGTTCTTC
CATSILGLAGGINEQFF
>once|.|TRBJ2-5|TRBV3-1/TRBV3-2
TGTGCCAGCAGTCCCCCGACGACTATGGAGACCCAGTACTTC
CASSPPTTMETQYF
>.|.|TRBJ1-5|TRBV2
TGTGCCAGCAGTCCTGGACTGTATAATCAGCCCCAGCATTTT
CASSPGLYNQPQHF